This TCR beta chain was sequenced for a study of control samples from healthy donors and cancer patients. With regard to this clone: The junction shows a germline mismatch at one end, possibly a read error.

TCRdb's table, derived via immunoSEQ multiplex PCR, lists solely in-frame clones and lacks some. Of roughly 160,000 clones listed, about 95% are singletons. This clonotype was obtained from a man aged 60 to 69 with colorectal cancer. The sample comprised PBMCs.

The CDR3 spells CASSLNRVRVHF. The CDR3 region has the DNA TGCGCCAGCAGCTTAAACAGGGTTCGAGTGCATTTT. The rearrangement links TRBV5-1 to TRBJ1-1; tentatively, D is TRBD1 (6 bases). The V gene's germline CDR1 is SGHRS and CDR2 YFSETQ. This CDR3 spans 12 amino acids.